This entry concerns a single T cell receptor beta chain. The source of the sample is a study of brain T cells in children with intractable seizures. Some clones are missing from TCRdb's copy, which holds only in-frame ones; the method was immunoSEQ multiplex PCR. The data contain 60,000 to 85,000 clones, about 93% of them singletons. V shed 1 base and J shed 8 bases, with 16 bases lying between them. The CDR3 has 15 residues. The germline CDR1 and CDR2 sequences are SGHVS and FQNEAQ. The starting material was peripheral blood, obtained at surgery. The V and J genes are TRBV7-8 and TRBJ2-3; perhaps TRBD2 as D (6 bases). This clonotype was obtained from a boy less than two years old with tuberous sclerosis and intractable seizures. The CDR3: CASSLVSGPGPTQYF. The CDR3 region has the DNA TGTGCCAGCAGCTTAGTTAGCGGTCCAGGCCCTACGCAGTATTTT.